The present T cell receptor beta chain was sequenced within a study of OX40 agonist ivuxolimab in advanced cancers. Data came from immunoSEQ multiplex PCR; TCRdb stores just in-frame clones and leaves some out. The data show roughly 64,000 clones, approximately 90% seen once. The CDR3 spans 15 residues. Germline-derived CDR1 and CDR2 are LNHDA and SQIVND (reference sequence). The specimen comprised CD4+ or CD8+ T cells sorted from blood, sampled in a trial of the OX40 agonist ivuxolimab. This clonotype originated in an adult with an advanced solid tumor such as melanoma, head and neck, liver or kidney cancer. V gene TRBV19 combines with J gene TRBJ2-5, with 9 bases that match TRBD2. The DNA end is a closer match to TRBJ2-7, so the J assignment may be wrong. The DNA for the CDR3 is TGTGCCAGTAGTAGCCGCCTAGCGGGATACTACGAGCAGTACTTC. This sequence encodes CASSSRLAGYYEQYF.